Below are 23 T cell receptor beta chains sequenced from a single sample in a study of response to subunit inactivated influenza vaccine. TCRdb reprocessed the RT-PCR reads with MiXCR, giving one entry per CDR3 protein. The top ten clones hold roughly 11% of a sample with approximately 500,000 distinct CDR3 sequences, 14% of them seen once. Sequencing was performed on PBMCs from blood, taken about 12 days after vaccination. All receptors come from a man aged 50-59 years who received an inactivated influenza vaccine.

This clonotype was found a few times. This chain links TRBV20-1 with TRBJ2-5, with 7 bases that match TRBD2. The V and J ends lost 6 bases and 0 bases, in that order; junction bases with no gene match: 1. This CDR3 contains 12 residues. Germline-derived CDR1 and CDR2 are DFQATT and SNEGSKA (reference sequence). This CDR3 is CSAGTNQETQYF. CDR3 sequence (DNA): TGCAGTGCCGGGACTAACCAAGAGACCCAGTACTTC.

The chain combines TRBV2 with TRBJ2-7; a possible D gene is TRBD2 (6 bases). CDR1 SNHLY and CDR2 FYNNEI come from the germline V gene. The ends were cut back, 3 bases at V and 2 bases at J, with 17 bases in the middle. This CDR3 has 16 amino acids. This CDR3 is CASSDPRARLAYEQYF. The CDR3, as DNA: TGTGCCAGCAGTGATCCCCGGGCAAGACTAGCCTACGAGCAGTACTTC.

In its sample, this clonotype was seen many times. The chain has TRBV5-1 and TRBJ2-1, with 7 bases matching TRBD1. Germline CDR1 SGHRS, CDR2 YFSETQ. V was clipped by 4 bases and J by 6 bases; unmatched bases: 10. This CDR3 region has 15 residues. CDR3 sequence: CASSPRTGAANEQFF. Written as DNA, the CDR3 is TGCGCCAGCAGCCCCCGGACAGGTGCGGCCAATGAGCAGTTCTTC.

This chain connects TRBV20-1 to TRBJ2-5; 8 bases match TRBD1. The trim removed 4 bases at V and 5 bases at J, leaving 12 bases unmatched. This CDR3 has 15 amino acids. Germline lookup yields CDR1 DFQATT and CDR2 SNEGSKA (reference sequence). The CDR3 DNA sequence: TGCAGTGCTATAAGACCAGGGGGCGCGTTGGAGACCCAGTACTTC. Translating it yields CSAIRPGGALETQYF.

J is TRBJ2-7 and V is TRBV27; weak D call: TRBD1 (6 bases). CDR1 is MNHEY and CDR2 is SMNVEV in the germline V gene (reference sequence). Trimming left V 3 bases short and J 4 bases short, with 16 bases between. This CDR3 region has 15 residues. The chain's CDR3 is CASSLTPGQRYEQYF. In DNA form, the CDR3 reads TGTGCCAGCAGTTTGACCCCGGGACAAAGGTACGAGCAGTACTTC.

With respect to this clonotype: One end of the junction does not line up with germline, which may come from a read error. The chain joins TRBV20-1 to TRBJ1-5, with 7 nucleotides matching TRBD1. This CDR3 spans 18 amino acids. The germline gives CDR1 DFQATT, CDR2 SNEGSKA (reference sequence). The CDR3 spells CSAAKPGQHPFSDQPQHF. For the CDR3, the DNA is TGCAGTGCTGCAAAACCGGGACAGCACCCCTTTAGCGATCAGCCCCAGCATTTT.

Points on this clonotype: A read error may be the cause here, since a much bigger clone is one base away. This sequence joins TRBV5-6 and TRBJ2-6; the D is unclear. Germline CDR1 and CDR2: SGHDT and YYEEEE. The CDR3 covers 19 residues. V was cut by 5 bases and J by 1 base, with 22 bases left in between. CDR3 residues: CASSHLLNSRLSGANVLTF. CDR3 in DNA: TGTGCCAGCAGTCACCTTCTGAACAGCCGCCTATCTGGGGCCAACGTCCTGACTTTC. The whole variable domain, remainder taken from reference TRBV5-6 and TRBJ2-6, is DAGVTQSPTHLIKTRGQQVTLRCSPKSGHDTVSWYQQALGQGPQFIFQYYEEEERQRGNFPDRFSGHQFPNYSSELNVNALLLGDSALYLCASSHLLNSRLSGANVLTFGAGSRLTVL.

This clonotype occurred a few times. The genes are TRBV4-2 and TRBJ2-3, with 8 bases lining up with TRBD2. Trimming cost V 4 bases and J 0 bases; bases outside gene matches: 12. This CDR3 contains 18 residues. The germline V gene encodes CDR1 LGHNA and CDR2 YNFKEQ. The CDR3 nucleotides read TGTGCCAGCAGCCCAGCCCGAACGGGAGGGATGAGCACAGATACGCAGTATTTT. Protein sequence: CASSPARTGGMSTDTQYF.

The CDR3 loop reads CATSINSGGVGQPQHF. The CDR3 DNA follows: TGTGCCACCAGCATTAACAGCGGGGGTGTAGGTCAGCCCCAGCATTTT. The chain uses TRBV15 and TRBJ1-5; TRBD1 might be the D (5 bases). The CDR3 loop spans 16 amino acids. Germline V CDR1 and CDR2: LNHNV, YYDKDF (reference sequence). Deletions cut 4 bases from V and 6 bases from J, with 19 bases between.

J is TRBJ1-4 and V is TRBV4-1; 11 nucleotides align to TRBD1. Germline CDR1 and CDR2: MGHRA and YSYEKL. The CDR3 runs 15 residues. V gave up 1 base and J gave up 7 bases; unmatched junction bases: 2. Here the CDR3 reads CASSQVGTGGEKLFF. The CDR3 coding sequence is TGCGCCAGCAGCCAAGTCGGGACAGGGGGTGAAAAACTGTTTTTT.

The table lists this clonotype with many counts. The chain couples TRBV5-1 to TRBJ2-3; tentatively, D is TRBD2 (6 bases). Germline V gene sequence: CDR1 SGHRS, CDR2 YFSETQ. The V and J ends lost 1 base and 1 base respectively, with 10 bases between them. The CDR3 has 15 residues. This CDR3 is CASSLFGGGTDTQYF. The CDR3 DNA sequence: TGCGCCAGCAGCTTGTTCGGGGGTGGCACAGATACGCAGTATTTT.

The chain recombines TRBV20-1 with TRBJ2-7, with 9 nucleotides matching TRBD1. This CDR3 has 14 amino acids. V shed 1 base, J shed 6 bases, and the junction held 7 bases outside the gene matches. The germline V gene has CDR1 DFQATT and CDR2 SNEGSKA (reference sequence). CDR3 loop: CSARATGTGSEQYF. CDR3 sequence (DNA): TGCAGTGCTAGAGCCACCGGGACAGGGTCCGAGCAGTACTTC.

In this sample, this clonotype turned up a few times. V and J are TRBV2 and TRBJ2-5, with 12 positions matching TRBD2. V lost 6 bases and J lost 0; bases outside the gene matches: 5. The CDR3 totals 16 residues. CDR1 is SNHLY and CDR2 is FYNNEI in the germline V gene. In DNA, the CDR3 is TGTGCCAGCAGCCCCGGGACTAGCGGGTACCAAGAGACCCAGTACTTC. This codes for CASSPGTSGYQETQYF.

This clonotype was seen a few times. This rearrangement joins TRBV28 to TRBJ2-1; D uncertain. The V gene's germline CDR1 is MDHEN and CDR2 SYDVKM. With 3 bases removed from V and 1 base from J, the gap between germline ends came to 10 bases. The CDR3 is made up of 15 amino acids. The CDR3 protein is CASSFRLYSYNEQFF. CDR3 DNA sequence: TGTGCCAGCAGTTTCAGACTTTATTCCTACAATGAGCAGTTCTTC.

The V gene is TRBV5-6, the J gene TRBJ2-2; D not certain. The V gene lost 3 bases and the J gene lost 5 bases, with 20 bases spanning the gap. This CDR3 has 17 amino acids. Germline values: CDR1 SGHDT, CDR2 YYEEEE. Written as DNA, the CDR3 is TGTGCCAGCAGCTCCGTTACCCTGGCGGTGTATACCGGGGAGCTGTTTTTT. It translates to CASSSVTLAVYTGELFF. The whole variable domain, remainder taken from reference TRBV5-6 and TRBJ2-2, is DAGVTQSPTHLIKTRGQQVTLRCSPKSGHDTVSWYQQALGQGPQFIFQYYEEEERQRGNFPDRFSGHQFPNYSSELNVNALLLGDSALYLCASSSVTLAVYTGELFFGEGSRLTVL.

This clonotype was counted a few times. The rearrangement joins TRBV19 to TRBJ2-1; tentative D call: TRBD2 (5 bases). The CDR3 consists of 13 residues. Germline CDR1 is LNHDA and CDR2 is SQIVND (reference sequence). The V end lost 4 bases, the J end lost 9 bases, and 13 bases lay between the germline ends. CDR3 sequence: CASSTWARGEQFF. The DNA of the CDR3 is TGTGCCAGTAGTACCTGGGCCCGGGGTGAGCAGTTCTTC.

Only a few counts were recorded for this clonotype. V usage is TRBV4-3 and J usage is TRBJ1-1; D is undetermined. CDR3 size: 15 residues. The V gene lost 4 bases and the J gene lost 4 bases, with 16 bases spanning the gap. Germline-derived CDR1 and CDR2 are LGHNA and YSLEER. The CDR3, as DNA: TGCGCCAGCAGCCCCAATGGCCTCTCGGGCACTGAAGCTTTCTTT. Amino acid sequence: CASSPNGLSGTEAFF.

The chain combines TRBV9 with TRBJ2-3; TRBD2 agrees at 10 bases. Germline V gene lookup returns CDR1 SGDLS and CDR2 YYNGEE. The length of the CDR3 is 15 residues. The trim removed 4 bases at V and 4 bases at J, leaving 6 bases unmatched. CDR3 nucleotide sequence: TGTGCCAGCAGCCCCAGCGGGGGGGGACCAGATACGCAGTATTTT. It specifies CASSPSGGGPDTQYF.

This clonotype is labeled as medium-sized. V is TRBV29-1 and J is TRBJ2-7; 7 bases fit TRBD1. CDR3 length: 15 residues. CDR1 is SQVTM and CDR2 is ANQGSEA in the germline V gene. V gave up 1 base and J gave up 0 bases; unmatched junction bases: 6. This chain's CDR3 is CSVEGVGDSSYEQYF. Written as DNA, the CDR3 is TGCAGCGTTGAAGGAGTAGGGGACAGCTCCTACGAGCAGTACTTC.

This clonotype was counted a few times. The CDR3 sequence is CASSFDGADTQYF. The DNA for the CDR3 is TGTGCCAGCAGTTTTGACGGAGCCGATACGCAGTATTTT. V and J are TRBV12-3 or TRBV12-4 and TRBJ2-3; D gene unclear. The CDR3 has 13 residues. The ends were cut back, 3 bases at V and 6 bases at J, with 10 bases in the middle.

The chain uses TRBV27 and TRBJ2-7; 8 bases map to TRBD1. This CDR3 contains 15 residues. The V segment lost 6 bases and the J segment 3 bases; nucleotides outside the gene matches: 10. CDR1 and CDR2 from the germline V gene are MNHEY and SMNVEV (reference sequence). For the CDR3, the DNA is TGTGCCAGCAGCCCGTCCGGGACAGGCTTCTACGAGCAGTACTTC. This translates into CASSPSGTGFYEQYF.

The rearrangement uses TRBV12-3 or TRBV12-4 and TRBJ1-5; a possible D gene is TRBD1 (5 bases). Trimming took off 3 bases at V and 0 bases at J, with 18 bases between the two ends. The CDR3 consists of 18 residues. This chain's CDR3 is CASSFRRGPTFSNQPQHF. The CDR3 DNA is TGTGCCAGCAGTTTTCGGCGGGGACCGACGTTTAGCAATCAGCCCCAGCATTTT.

This clonotype was seen many times. V is TRBV6-1 and J is TRBJ2-5, with 8 bases aligning to TRBD2. V lost 6 bases and J lost 7; bases outside the gene matches: 16. Germline-derived CDR1 and CDR2 are MNHNS and SASEGT. CDR3 length: 16 amino acids. In nucleotides, the CDR3 is TGTGCCAGCAGCCCCGTAAATGCGGGAGGAGTGGGGACCCAGTACTTC. Its translation: CASSPVNAGGVGTQYF.